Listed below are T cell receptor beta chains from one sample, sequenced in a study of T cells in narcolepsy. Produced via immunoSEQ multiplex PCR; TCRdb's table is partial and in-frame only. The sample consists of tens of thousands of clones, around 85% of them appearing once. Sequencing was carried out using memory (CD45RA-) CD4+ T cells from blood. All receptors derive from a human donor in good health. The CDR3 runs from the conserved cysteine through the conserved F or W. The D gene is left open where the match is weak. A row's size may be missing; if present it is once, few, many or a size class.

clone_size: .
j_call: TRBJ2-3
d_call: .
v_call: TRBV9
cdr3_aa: CASSPMRAFTDTQYF
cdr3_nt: TGTGCCAGCAGCCCGATGCGGGCCTTCACAGATACGCAGTATTTT

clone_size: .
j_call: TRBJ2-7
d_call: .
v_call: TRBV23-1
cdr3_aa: CASSKPGPLFYEQYF
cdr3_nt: TGCGCCAGCAGTAAACCGGGACCCCTTTTCTACGAGCAGTACTTC

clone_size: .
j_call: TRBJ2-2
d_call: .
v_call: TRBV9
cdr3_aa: CASSVVSQKGELFF
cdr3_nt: TGTGCCAGCAGCGTAGTCTCTCAGAAGGGGGAGCTGTTTTTT

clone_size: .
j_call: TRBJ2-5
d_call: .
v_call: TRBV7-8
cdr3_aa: CASSPSGHKETQYF
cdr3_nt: TGTGCCAGCAGCCCATCGGGACACAAAGAGACCCAGTACTTC

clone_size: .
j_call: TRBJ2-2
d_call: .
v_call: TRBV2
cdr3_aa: CASSVGVTGELFF
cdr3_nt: TGTGCCAGCAGTGTAGGGGTCACCGGGGAGCTGTTTTTT

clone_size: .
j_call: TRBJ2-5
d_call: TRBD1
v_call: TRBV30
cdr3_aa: CAWSHAGGETQYF
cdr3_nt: TGTGCCTGGAGCCACGCAGGGGGAGAGACCCAGTACTTC

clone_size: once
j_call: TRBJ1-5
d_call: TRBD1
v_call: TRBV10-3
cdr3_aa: CAISEQGGGWQPQHF
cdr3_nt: TGTGCCATCAGTGAGCAGGGGGGGGGCTGGCAGCCCCAGCATTTT

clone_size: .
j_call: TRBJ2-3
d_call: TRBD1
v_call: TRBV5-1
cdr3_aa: CASSQGQVLDTQYF
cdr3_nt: TGCGCCAGCAGCCAAGGACAGGTATTAGATACGCAGTATTTT

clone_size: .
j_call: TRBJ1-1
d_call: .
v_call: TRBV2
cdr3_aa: CAGRVHVNTEAFF
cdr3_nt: TGTGCCGGCAGGGTTCACGTGAACACTGAAGCTTTCTTT

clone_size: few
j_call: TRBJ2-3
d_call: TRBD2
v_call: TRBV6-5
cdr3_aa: CASTFSGASTDTQYF
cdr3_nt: TGTGCCAGCACGTTTAGCGGGGCTAGCACAGATACGCAGTATTTT

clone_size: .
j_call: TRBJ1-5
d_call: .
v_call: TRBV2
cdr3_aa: CASKVGGGNQPQHF
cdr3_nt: TGTGCGAGCAAGGTGGGGGGAGGAAATCAGCCCCAGCATTTT

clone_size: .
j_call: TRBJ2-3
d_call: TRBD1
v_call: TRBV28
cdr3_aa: CASRFRGISTDTQYF
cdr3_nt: TGTGCCAGCAGATTCAGGGGGATTAGCACAGATACGCAGTATTTT

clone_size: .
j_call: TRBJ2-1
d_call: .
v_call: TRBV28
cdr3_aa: CASSLGPFNEQFF
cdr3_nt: TGTGCCAGCAGTTTGGGGCCCTTCAATGAGCAGTTCTTC

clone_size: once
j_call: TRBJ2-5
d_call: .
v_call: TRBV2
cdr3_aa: CASSEHGAQETQYF
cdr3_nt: TGTGCCAGCAGTGAACACGGGGCACAAGAGACCCAGTACTTC

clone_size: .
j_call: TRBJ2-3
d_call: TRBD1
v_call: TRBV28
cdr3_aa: CASPPRQGDTDTQYF
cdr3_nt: TGTGCCTCCCCGCCCCGGCAGGGGGACACAGATACGCAGTATTTT

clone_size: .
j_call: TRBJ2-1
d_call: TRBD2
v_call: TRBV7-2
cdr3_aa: CASSLPGRRGGNEQFF
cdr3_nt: TGTGCCAGCAGCTTACCGGGGCGGCGGGGGGGTAATGAGCAGTTCTTC

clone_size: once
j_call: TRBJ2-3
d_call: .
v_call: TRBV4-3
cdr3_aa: CASSQRGPDTQYF
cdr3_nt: TGCGCCAGCAGCCAAAGAGGGCCAGATACGCAGTATTTT

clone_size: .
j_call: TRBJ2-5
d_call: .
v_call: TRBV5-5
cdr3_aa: CASSLGTLQETQYF
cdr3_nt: TGTGCCAGCAGCTTGGGAACACTCCAAGAGACCCAGTACTTC

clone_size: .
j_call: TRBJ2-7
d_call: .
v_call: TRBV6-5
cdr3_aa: CAGRGGSSYEQYF
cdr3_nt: TGTGCCGGCCGGGGAGGCAGCTCCTACGAGCAGTACTTC

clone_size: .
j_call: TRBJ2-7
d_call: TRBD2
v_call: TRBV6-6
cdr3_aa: CASGPGTSVYEQYF
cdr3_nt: TGTGCCAGCGGCCCGGGGACTAGCGTCTACGAGCAGTACTTC

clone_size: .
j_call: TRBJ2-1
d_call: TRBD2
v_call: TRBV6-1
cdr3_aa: CASSETSGIRGEQFF
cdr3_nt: TGTGCCAGCAGTGAAACTAGCGGGATTCGGGGTGAGCAGTTCTTC

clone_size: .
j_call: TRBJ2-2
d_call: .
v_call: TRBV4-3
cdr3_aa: CASSQGFRENTGELFF
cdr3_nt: TGCGCCAGCAGCCAAGGGTTCCGGGAGAACACCGGGGAGCTGTTTTTT

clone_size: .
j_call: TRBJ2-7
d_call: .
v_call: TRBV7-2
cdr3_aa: CASRESAGLTYEQYF
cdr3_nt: TGTGCCAGCAGGGAATCCGCGGGGCTTACCTACGAGCAGTACTTC

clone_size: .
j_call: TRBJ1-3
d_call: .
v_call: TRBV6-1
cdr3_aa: CASSLSITGNTIYF
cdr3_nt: TGTGCCAGCAGTCTTAGCATAACTGGAAACACCATATATTTT

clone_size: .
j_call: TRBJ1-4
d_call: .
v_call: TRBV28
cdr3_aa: CASRGDEKLFF
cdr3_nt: TGTGCCAGCCGCGGGGATGAAAAACTGTTTTTT

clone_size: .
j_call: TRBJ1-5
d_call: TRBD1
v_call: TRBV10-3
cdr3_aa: CAIGTGEYSNQPQHF
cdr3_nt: TGTGCCATCGGGACAGGGGAGTATAGCAATCAGCCCCAGCATTTT

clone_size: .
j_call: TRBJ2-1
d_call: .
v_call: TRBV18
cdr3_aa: CASSPSGSYNEQFF
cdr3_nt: TGTGCCAGCTCACCGAGCGGCTCCTACAATGAGCAGTTCTTC

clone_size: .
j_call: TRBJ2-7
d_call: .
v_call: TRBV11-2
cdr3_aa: CASSLDVYEQYF
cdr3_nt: TGTGCCAGCAGCTTAGACGTCTACGAGCAGTACTTC

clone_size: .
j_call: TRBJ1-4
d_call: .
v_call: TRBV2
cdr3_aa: CASYSGRAATNEKLFF
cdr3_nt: TGTGCCAGCTACTCGGGCCGGGCCGCAACTAATGAAAAACTGTTTTTT

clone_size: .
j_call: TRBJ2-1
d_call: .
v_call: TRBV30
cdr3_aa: CAWRPSSSYNEQFF
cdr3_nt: TGTGCCTGGAGACCGAGCAGCTCCTACAATGAGCAGTTCTTC

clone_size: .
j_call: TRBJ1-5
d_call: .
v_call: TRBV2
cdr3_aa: CASNPIKDQPQHF
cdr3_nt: TGTGCCAGCAACCCGATCAAGGATCAGCCCCAGCATTTT

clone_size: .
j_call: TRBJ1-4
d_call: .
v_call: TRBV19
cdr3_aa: CASSISGPTGNRNEKLFF
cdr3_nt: TGTGCCAGTAGTATCAGTGGCCCTACAGGGAATCGAAATGAAAAACTGTTTTTT

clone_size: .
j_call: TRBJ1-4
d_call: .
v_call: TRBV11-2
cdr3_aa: CASSLIRSARKLFF
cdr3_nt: TGTGCCAGCAGCTTAATTAGGTCGGCACGAAAACTGTTTTTT

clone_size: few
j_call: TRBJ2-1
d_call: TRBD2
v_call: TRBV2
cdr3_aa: CASSYSGLAGVYNEQFF
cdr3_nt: TGTGCCAGCAGTTATAGCGGACTAGCGGGCGTCTACAATGAGCAGTTCTTC

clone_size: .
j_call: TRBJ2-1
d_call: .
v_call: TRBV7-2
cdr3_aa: CASSHRAEQFF
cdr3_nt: TGTGCCAGCAGCCACAGGGCTGAGCAGTTCTTC

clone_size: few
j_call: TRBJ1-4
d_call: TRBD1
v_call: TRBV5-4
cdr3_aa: CASSSNRDRGTTNEKLFF
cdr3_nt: TGTGCCAGCAGCTCCAACCGGGACAGGGGGACAACTAATGAAAAACTGTTTTTT

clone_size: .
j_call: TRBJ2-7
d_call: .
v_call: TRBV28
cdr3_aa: CASSGETHEQYF
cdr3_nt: TGTGCCAGCAGTGGGGAGACGCACGAGCAGTACTTC

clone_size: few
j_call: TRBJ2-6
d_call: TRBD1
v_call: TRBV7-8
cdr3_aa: CASSPRTGFGANVLTF
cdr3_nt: TGTGCCAGCAGCCCGAGGACAGGGTTCGGGGCCAACGTCCTGACTTTC

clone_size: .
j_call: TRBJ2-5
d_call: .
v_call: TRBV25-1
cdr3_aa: CASRGVGPQETQYF
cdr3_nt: TGTGCCAGCAGGGGCGTCGGGCCCCAAGAGACCCAGTACTTC

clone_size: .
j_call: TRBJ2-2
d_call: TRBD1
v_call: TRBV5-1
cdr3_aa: CASSPNDRVNTGELFF
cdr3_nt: TGCGCCAGCAGCCCCAACGACAGGGTGAACACCGGGGAGCTGTTTTTT

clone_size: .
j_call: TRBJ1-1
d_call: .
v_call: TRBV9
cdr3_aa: CASSVETGWNTEAFF
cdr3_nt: TGTGCCAGCAGCGTAGAAACAGGGTGGAACACTGAAGCTTTCTTT

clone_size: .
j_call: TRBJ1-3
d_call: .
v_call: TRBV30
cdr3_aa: CAWSVAGEGNTIYF
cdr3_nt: TGTGCCTGGAGTGTGGCAGGGGAAGGAAACACCATATATTTT

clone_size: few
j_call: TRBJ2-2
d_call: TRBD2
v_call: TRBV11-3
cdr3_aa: CASSPGLGLNTGELFF
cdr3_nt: TGTGCCAGCAGCCCCGGACTAGGCCTCAACACCGGGGAGCTGTTTTTT

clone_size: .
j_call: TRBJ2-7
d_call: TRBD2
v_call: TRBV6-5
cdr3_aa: CASSRTSGYEQYF
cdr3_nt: TGTGCCAGCAGTCGGACTAGCGGCTACGAGCAGTACTTC

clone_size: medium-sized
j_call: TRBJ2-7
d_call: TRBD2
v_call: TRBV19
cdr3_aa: CASSGLAGVYEQYF
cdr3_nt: TGTGCCAGTAGTGGTCTAGCGGGAGTGTACGAGCAGTACTTC